The TCR beta chain described here comes from a study of T cells after yellow fever vaccination. TCRdb processed the 5' RACE reads anew with MiXCR; each CDR3 protein has one entry. Found here are nearly 300,000 distinct CDR3 sequences, around 8.6% of them singletons; the top ten hold around 3.3%. V lost 5 bases, J lost 8 bases, and 5 bases stayed unmatched. Looked up from germline, CDR1 is MDHEN and CDR2 is SYDVKM. This CDR3 has 14 residues. This clonotype was seen more than once but under ten times. The chain employs TRBV28 and TRBJ1-6; 8 bases agree with TRBD1. The clonotype originates from a man younger than 30 who received the YFV17D yellow fever vaccine. Sequenced here: CD4+ T cells sorted from PBMCs, sampled 5 days after the yellow fever booster vaccination. CDR3 bases: TGTGCCAGCAGTGCGGACAGGGAATATTCACCCCTCCACTTT. Its translation is CASSADREYSPLHF.